The T cell receptor beta chain under discussion was sequenced for a study of cytomegalovirus exposure and HLA in healthy donors. Overall study context: The 120 or so validation repertoires used a platform that matched the one used for the roughly 700 first-cohort repertoires, as a later analysis reported.

Libraries were prepared by immunoSEQ multiplex PCR; TCRdb keeps only in-frame clonotypes and omits some of them. The sample shows some 41,000 clones, 93% of them seen only once. Broader study findings: Reports indicated that the classifier achieved high specificity and sensitivity in diagnosing cytomegalovirus status. The study listed approximately 170 cytomegalovirus-associated TCR beta chains.

In the case of this clone: Its antigen is not known.

This CDR3 is built from 16 residues. V was cut by 6 bases and J by 4 bases, with 18 bases left in between. The V gene's germline CDR1 is LNHDA and CDR2 SQIVND (reference sequence). The sample was PBMCs. This chain joins TRBV19 and TRBJ2-2; D is possibly TRBD2 (6 bases). This TCR was recovered from a woman aged 18-30 years in good health and CMV-seronegative. CDR3 nucleotides: TGTGCCAGTAGGAAGAAACCGGACTACTTCACCGGGGAGCTGTTTTTT. As protein: CASRKKPDYFTGELFF.